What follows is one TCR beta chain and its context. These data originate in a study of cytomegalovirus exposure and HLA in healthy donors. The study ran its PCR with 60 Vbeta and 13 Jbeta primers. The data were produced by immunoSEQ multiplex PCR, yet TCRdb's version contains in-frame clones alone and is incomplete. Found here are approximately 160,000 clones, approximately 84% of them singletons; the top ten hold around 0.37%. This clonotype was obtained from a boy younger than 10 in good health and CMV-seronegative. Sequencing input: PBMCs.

The CDR3 here is CASSLGGRAVYEQYF. The CDR3 region has the DNA TGTGCCAGCAGCTTAGGCGGGAGGGCGGTCTACGAGCAGTACTTC. V and J are TRBV5-6 and TRBJ2-5; 9 nucleotides agree with TRBD2. TRBJ2-7 explains the end of the DNA better; the J call may be wrong. CDR3 size: 15 residues. Germline-derived CDR1 and CDR2 are SGHDT and YYEEEE.